This T cell receptor beta chain was retrieved from a study of cytomegalovirus exposure and HLA in healthy donors. As for the study in general: Roughly 89 million unique TCR sequences came from HLA-typed donors in an early release.

Notes on the study in general: Across all donors, roughly uniform sequencing depth was an assumption of the presence/absence analyses.

The PCR was carried out with 60 Vbeta primers and 13 Jbeta primers. Some clones are missing from TCRdb's copy, which holds only in-frame ones; the method was immunoSEQ multiplex PCR. This sample's table reports 100,000 to 150,000 clones. Germline V gene sequence: CDR1 SGHVT, CDR2 SQSDAQ. The CDR3 covers 16 residues. V lost 5 bases and J lost 0; bases outside the gene matches: 8. A note on this clone: The target antigen is unknown.

Material: PBMCs. The chain recombines TRBV7-4 with TRBJ2-7; 9 bases align to TRBD2. The TCR originated in a woman aged 40-49 years in good health and CMV-seropositive. The CDR3 sequence: CASSLGLAHNSYEQYF. The DNA of the CDR3 is TGTGCCAGCAGCCTTGGACTAGCGCATAACTCCTACGAGCAGTACTTC.